Each of the 24 T cell receptor beta chains below was sequenced from the same sample in a study of cytomegalovirus exposure and HLA in healthy donors. Profiling relied on immunoSEQ multiplex PCR, and the TCRdb table lists in-frame clones only, not all of them. The top ten clones hold about 4% of a sample with about 120,000 clones, 70% to 90% of them seen once. Sequencing input: PBMCs. These receptor sequences come from a man younger than 30 in good health and CMV-seropositive.

The V and J genes are TRBV28 and TRBJ2-5; 7 bases fit TRBD2. The V gene end was trimmed by 3 bases and the J gene end by 5 bases; junction bases not matched to a gene: 6. This CDR3 contains 14 residues. Germline assignment: CDR1 MDHEN and CDR2 SYDVKM. DNA for the CDR3: TGTGCCAGCAGTTTCAGGAGCGGGGAGGAGACCCAGTACTTC. This codes for CASSFRSGEETQYF.

The chain combines TRBV4-3 with TRBJ2-3; D gene unclear. The germline CDR1 and CDR2 sequences are LGHNA and YSLEER. Trimming took 0 bases from V and 2 from J, leaving 15 bases between them. CDR3 size: 17 residues. The CDR3 DNA reads as TGCGCCAGCAGCCAAGATTTAGTTCCCCGTTCCACAGATACGCAGTATTTT. Residues: CASSQDLVPRSTDTQYF.

This chain joins TRBV4-2 and TRBJ1-3, with 9 bases that match TRBD1. Germline CDR1 and CDR2: LGHNA and YNFKEQ. The CDR3 spans 18 residues. The junction had 10 bases not matched to a gene; V was cut back by 4 bases and J by 0 bases. CDR3 region: CASSRRTGALDSGNTIYF. The CDR3 coding sequence is TGTGCCAGCAGCCGCCGGACAGGGGCCCTCGACTCTGGAAACACCATATATTTT.

This chain links TRBV28 with TRBJ2-7, with D tentatively TRBD2 (7 bases). Trimming pared 5 bases from V and 5 bases from J, leaving 16 bases between. Germline assignment: CDR1 MDHEN and CDR2 SYDVKM. There are 14 residues in the CDR3. The CDR3 is CASSIGGPGNEQYF. DNA of the CDR3: TGTGCCAGCAGTATCGGGGGGCCCGGGAACGAGCAGTACTTC.

The rearrangement uses TRBV30 and TRBJ2-1, with D perhaps TRBD2 (7 bases). The CDR3 is 14 amino acids. V was trimmed by 0 bases and J by 11 bases, leaving 17 bases between them. The germline gives CDR1 GTSNPN, CDR2 SVGIG (reference sequence). The CDR3 spells CAWSVLGGLEKQFF. The CDR3 DNA sequence: TGTGCCTGGAGTGTACTGGGGGGGCTCGAGAAGCAGTTCTTC.

With regard to this clone: This same CDR3 is encoded by further DNA sequences in the sample. The rearrangement uses TRBV5-1 and TRBJ1-2, with D perhaps matching TRBD1 (6 bases). CDR3 length: 14 residues. Germline V gene sequence: CDR1 SGHRS, CDR2 YFSETQ. V was clipped by 0 bases and J by 0 bases, with 6 bases between them. The CDR3 nucleotides are TGCGCCAGCAGCTTGGGGACAGCTAACTATGGCTACACCTTC. This gives the protein CASSLGTANYGYTF.

The chain carries TRBV27 and TRBJ2-2; 8 nucleotides match TRBD2. The CDR3 has 16 amino acids. Germline V gene data show CDR1 as MNHEY and CDR2 as SMNVEV (reference sequence). V was pared by 6 bases and J by 6 bases, with 12 bases of the junction left unmatched. The DNA of the CDR3 is TGTGCCAGCAGCACACTGCGGGGGGCGGGTTCCGGGGAGCTGTTTTTT. Encoded protein: CASSTLRGAGSGELFF.

The gene calls are TRBV4-1 and TRBJ1-4; 9 nucleotides match TRBD1. V lost 0 bases to trimming and J lost 2 bases; unmatched junction nucleotides: 10. This CDR3 contains 19 residues. Germline V CDR1 and CDR2: MGHRA, YSYEKL. The CDR3 region has the DNA TGCGCCAGCAGCCAAGATAGCGGGACAGGGTTCGGGACTAATGAAAAACTGTTTTTT. Translated: CASSQDSGTGFGTNEKLFF.

The chain joins TRBV7-2 to TRBJ1-5; TRBD1 might be the D (5 bases). CDR3 length: 15 amino acids. Deletions cut 0 bases from V and 0 bases from J, with 6 bases between. The germline V gene encodes CDR1 SGHTA and CDR2 FQGNSA. CDR3 region: CASSLATASNQPQHF. CDR3 DNA sequence: TGTGCCAGCAGCTTAGCGACAGCTAGCAATCAGCCCCAGCATTTT.

The V call is TRBV15, the J call TRBJ1-5; TRBD1 is a possible D gene (6 bases). The CDR3 sequence is 17 residues long. Germline-derived CDR1 and CDR2 are LNHNV and YYDKDF (reference sequence). V was shortened by 1 base and J by 0 bases, with 13 bases between the two germline ends. The CDR3 sequence is CATSRVGQTNSNQPQHF. The CDR3 DNA reads TGTGCCACCAGCAGAGTAGGACAGACTAATAGCAATCAGCCCCAGCATTTT.

The chain combines TRBV11-2 with TRBJ2-7; TRBD1 matches 8 bases. The V and J ends lost 1 base and 5 bases, in that order; junction bases with no gene match: 7. This CDR3 region has 15 residues. Per the germline V gene, CDR1 is SGHAT and CDR2 is FQNNGV. The CDR3 DNA reads as TGTGCCAGCAGCTTAGTGGGCAGGGGGCTCGACGAGCAGTACTTC. Its protein is CASSLVGRGLDEQYF.

In its sample, this clone was seen once. This sequence joins TRBV5-1 and TRBJ1-1; 8 nucleotides agree with TRBD1. Germline CDR1 is SGHRS and CDR2 is YFSETQ. CDR3 length equals 15 residues. Trimming cost V 5 bases and J 4 bases; bases outside gene matches: 10. The CDR3 coding sequence is TGCGCCAGCAGAGTGGTGTACAGGGGGGGCACTGAAGCTTTCTTT. It yields the protein CASRVVYRGGTEAFF.

This sequence joins TRBV7-9 and TRBJ2-1; 11 nucleotides line up with TRBD2. Trimming at V came to 5 bases and at J to 6 bases, leaving 9 bases not matched to a gene. The length of the CDR3 is 16 residues. From germline, CDR1 is SEHNR and CDR2 FQNEAQ (reference sequence). The CDR3 coding sequence is TGTGCCAGCAGCGCCGCCGGGACTAGCGGACCCAATGAGCAGTTCTTC. Translation: CASSAAGTSGPNEQFF.

The chain links TRBV28 to TRBJ1-5, with a tentative D call TRBD1 (6 bases). CDR1 and CDR2 from the germline V gene are MDHEN and SYDVKM. Trimming removed 4 bases from V and 7 bases from J, with 23 bases in between. The CDR3 covers 17 residues. Written as DNA, the CDR3 is TGTGCCAGCAGTTCTATCGGCGGGGGCTGGGGTTCCCAGCCCCAGCATTTT. Translation: CASSSIGGGWGSQPQHF.

The gene calls are TRBV4-1 and TRBJ2-1, with D tentatively TRBD2 (6 bases). Trimming cost V 3 bases and J 2 bases, with 20 bases left between them. The CDR3 extends over 18 amino acids. CDR1 and CDR2 (germline): MGHRA, YSYEKL. The CDR3 loop reads CASSQGGMGSSTYNEQFF. CDR3 DNA: TGCGCCAGCAGCCAGGGGGGAATGGGTTCATCAACCTACAATGAGCAGTTCTTC.

The chain employs TRBV7-6 and TRBJ1-1; a weak D match, TRBD1 (5 bases). V was pared by 6 bases and J by 2 bases, with 16 bases between. Germline V CDR1 and CDR2: SGHVS, FNYEAQ. This CDR3 is 15 amino acids long. CDR3 nucleotide sequence: TGTGCCAGCAGGGCCCTGGGGGGAGATAACACTGAAGCTTTCTTT. Its protein is CASRALGGDNTEAFF.

This clone was observed a single time. CDR3 sequence: CAISESAGRGGYGYTF. The CDR3 nucleotides are TGTGCCATCAGTGAGTCTGCGGGCCGAGGAGGCTATGGCTACACCTTC. The chain uses TRBV10-3 and TRBJ1-2; D not resolved. Trimming took 0 bases from V and 4 from J, leaving 15 bases between them. The CDR3 extends over 16 amino acids. Per germline, CDR1 ENHRY and CDR2 SYGVKD.

This chain links TRBV6-4 with TRBJ1-5; D gene uncertain. This CDR3 comprises 13 residues. The V and J ends lost 3 bases and 6 bases respectively, with 9 bases between them. Germline assignment: CDR1 MRHNA and CDR2 SNTAGT. The CDR3 loop reads CASSEEEGQPQHF. In DNA form, the CDR3 reads TGTGCCAGCAGTGAGGAGGAAGGTCAGCCCCAGCATTTT.

The V gene is TRBV5-4, the J gene TRBJ2-6; perhaps TRBD1 as D (6 bases). Looked up from germline, CDR1 is SGHNT and CDR2 is YYREEE (reference sequence). The CDR3 totals 15 residues. Trimming took 4 bases from V and 2 from J, leaving 10 bases between them. DNA for the CDR3: TGTGCCAGCAGCCTAGCAGGGGCTGGGGCCAACGTCCTGACTTTC. It is translated as CASSLAGAGANVLTF.

Written as DNA, the CDR3 is TGTGCCAGCAGTGAATCTCGTGGGGCCAACGTCCTGACTTTC. Translating it yields CASSESRGANVLTF. The V and J genes are TRBV6-4 and TRBJ2-6; D unresolved. This CDR3 contains 14 residues. CDR1 and CDR2 from the germline V gene are MRHNA and SNTAGT. V lost 3 bases and J 3 bases, leaving 6 bases between the germline ends.

This chain joins TRBV14 and TRBJ2-1; perhaps TRBD2 as D (6 bases). The CDR3 extends over 16 amino acids. Between the trimmed V and J ends, which lost 1 base and 0 bases, there was a span of 10 bases. Germline V gene data show CDR1 as SGHDN and CDR2 as FVKESK. The CDR3 loop is CASSQVGGLSYNEQFF. The CDR3 coding sequence is TGTGCCAGCAGCCAAGTTGGAGGGCTCTCCTACAATGAGCAGTTCTTC.

This chain joins TRBV5-1 and TRBJ2-1; maybe TRBD1 (5 bases). CDR3 length: 14 amino acids. Germline values: CDR1 SGHRS, CDR2 YFSETQ. Trimming pared 4 bases from V and 5 bases from J, leaving 13 bases between. The chain's CDR3 is CASSTSFRDNEQFF. The CDR3, as DNA: TGCGCCAGCAGCACAAGCTTCAGGGACAATGAGCAGTTCTTC.

The genes are TRBV6-1 and TRBJ1-5; D may be TRBD1 (5 bases). V shed 1 base and J shed 6 bases, with 10 bases lying between them. The germline V gene has CDR1 MNHNS and CDR2 SASEGT. There are 14 residues in the CDR3. This CDR3 reads CASSEGGVVQPQHF. The CDR3 bases are TGTGCCAGCAGTGAAGGGGGGGTCGTTCAGCCCCAGCATTTT.

This clone has just one count. This rearrangement joins TRBV19 to TRBJ2-7; D is undetermined. V lost 6 bases, J lost 0 bases, and 12 bases lay in between. The CDR3 is made up of 14 amino acids. The V gene's germline CDR1 is LNHDA and CDR2 SQIVND (reference sequence). Here the CDR3 reads CASSPKLRSYEQYF. In DNA, the CDR3 is TGTGCCAGTAGCCCTAAACTCCGCTCCTACGAGCAGTACTTC.